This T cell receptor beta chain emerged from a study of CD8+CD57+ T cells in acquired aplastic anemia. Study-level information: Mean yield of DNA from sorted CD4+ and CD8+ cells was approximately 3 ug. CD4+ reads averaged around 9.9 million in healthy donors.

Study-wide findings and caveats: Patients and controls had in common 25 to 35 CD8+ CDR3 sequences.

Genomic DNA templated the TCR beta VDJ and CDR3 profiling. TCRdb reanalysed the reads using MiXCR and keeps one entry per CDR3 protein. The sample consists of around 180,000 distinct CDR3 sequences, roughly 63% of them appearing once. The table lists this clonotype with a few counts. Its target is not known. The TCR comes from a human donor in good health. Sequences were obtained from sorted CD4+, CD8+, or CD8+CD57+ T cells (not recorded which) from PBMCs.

For the CDR3, the DNA is TGTGCCAGTAGTTTGGGACAGGGGATAAATCAGCCCCAGCATTTT. It codes for CASSLGQGINQPQHF. The V call is TRBV19, the J call TRBJ1-5; 10 bases are shared with TRBD1. Germline CDR1 and CDR2: LNHDA and SQIVND (reference sequence). Trimming took 5 bases from V and 4 from J; bases not matched to a gene: 5. This CDR3 contains 15 residues. Based on the CDR3 plus reference TRBV19 and TRBJ1-5, the full variable domain is DGGITQSPKYLFRKEGQNVTLSCEQNLNHDAMYWYRQDPGQGLRLIYYSQIVNDFQKGDIAEGYSVSREKKESFPLTVTSAQKNPTAFYLCASSLGQGINQPQHFGDGTRLSIL.